This record looks at one T cell receptor (beta chain) sequence and its context. In this sample, this clone turned up a few times. The record has no base qualities; no much larger clone is one base away. In light of the paper, this sample's time point label describes: cells obtained before transplantation from donor or recipient. In the mixed lymphocyte reactions, roughly 200,000 CFSE-labeled pre-transplant responders were plated with roughly 200,000 irradiated violet-dye-labeled stimulators and cultured for 5 to 6 days. After the mixed lymphocyte reaction, proliferating CD3+CD4+CFSE-low and CD3+CD8+CFSE-low responder cells were FACS-sorted on a BD Influx sorter. This record belongs to a study of graft-versus-host responses after intestinal transplantation (dated by TCRdb to 2020 to 2023). The study in broad terms: The transplants that recipients got were multivisceral, liver-intestinal, or isolated intestinal. Donor T cell macrochimerism was defined as a peak of at least 4% donor T cells among recipient peripheral blood mononuclear cells. After intestinal transplantation, graft-versus-host and host-versus-graft alloreactive T cell clones in the graft, circulation and bone marrow were tracked using bulk TCR-beta CDR3 sequencing. Rather than going through the commercial service, samples from three later patients were sequenced in-house on an Illumina MiSeq and processed with MiXCR. Alloreactive clones were identified by sequencing pre-transplant mixed lymphocyte reaction products and comparing these products with unstimulated pre-transplant donor and recipient T cells. Every recipient was given anti-thymocyte globulin induction, then maintenance tacrolimus and steroids for around three years. Of the 20 to 25 intestinal transplant recipients enrolled in the cohort, one of whom was a retransplant, a few patients without pretransplant specimens were excluded.

Library prep was done by the immunoSEQ multiplex PCR assay. In most patients, genomic DNA was isolated using the Qiagen DNeasy Blood and Tissue Kit and sent frozen to Adaptive Biotechnologies for TCR sequencing. Adaptive Biotechnologies carried out high-throughput TCR-beta CDR3 sequencing of genomic DNA for most patients. As for how the authors treated the data: Adaptive's ImmunoSEQ software was the source of the TCR sequencing data for 15 to 20 patients, while a few other patients were processed with MiXCR and VDJtools. CD4 versus CD8 sorting errors were corrected by removing sequences found in both subsets at a frequency ratio below 5:1. Because the origin of CDR3 nucleotide sequences shared between donor and recipient could not be assigned, those sequences were removed. To be classed as alloreactive, a clone needed at least 2-fold expansion over unstimulated cells and a minimum CFSE-low frequency of 0.002% (template counts) or 0.001% (read counts). Clones detected in sequenced pre-transplant spleen, lymph node, or MLR CFSE-low populations of the donor or recipient were defined as mappable. The cumulative frequency of alloreactive clones was calculated as a percentage of all sequences, weighted by copy number. In TCRdb, the immuneACCESS table is reduced to in-frame sequences with V and J assigned. These tables do not hold every clone; where another copy was compared, an unresolved V gene accounts for under half, and the others remain unexplained. The V and J calls and the clone size are those of that table, but D and trimming were determined from the DNA. The sample table records approximately 4,000 clones; approximately 30% of these occur just once. The ten largest clones take up under 10% of the sample.

The investigation overall reported the following: In patients with donor T cell macrochimerism, the allografts had high GvH to HvG T cell clonal ratios. GvH clones turned up in recipient bone marrow, with some appearing earlier in ileal mucosa or blood, a pattern consistent with an intestinal mucosal origin. Peak levels of circulating GvH clones were associated with declines in HvG clones early after transplant. The conclusions were limited by the relatively low number and heterogeneity of the intestinal transplant patients.

Sequences were derived from alloreactive CD4+ T cells from a mixed lymphocyte reaction culture, sampled before transplantation. This specimen's cell subset or site label, per the study, means: CFSE-low proliferating T cells sorted from roughly 6-day pre-transplant mixed lymphocyte reaction (GvH or HvG direction). The TCR was taken from a human patient who was an organ donor for intestinal transplantation.

In nucleotide form, the sequence is TGTGCCATCAGCCAGGCTAGCGGGGTGCCACGCAATGAGCAGTTCTTC. Its protein product is CAISQASGVPRNEQFF. The chain employs TRBV10-3 and TRBJ2-1, and 9 junction bases match TRBD2. There are 16 amino acids in the CDR3, from cysteine to phenylalanine inclusive. The retained sequence is limited to the CDR3, 48 bases, with the frame set at the first base. Relative to germline, V is missing 6 bases and J is missing 6 bases, with 12 bases of the junction outside any gene match. CDR1 and CDR2 are read off the germline V gene as ENHRY and SYGVKD.